This entry concerns a single TCR beta chain. These data come from a study of blood T cell repertoires in COVID-19. Overall study context: The United States, Italy and Spain supplied acute and convalescent COVID-19 samples. PBMCs, B-cell-depleted T cells, or T cells were the source of the cDNA or gDNA that made up the material.

CDR1 is LGHNA and CDR2 is YSLEER in the germline V gene. The CDR3 is made up of 14 amino acids. Trimming stripped 0 bases from V and 5 bases from J, with 10 bases between. Per the study methods: Reference gene primers were amplified, and this amplification served to estimate nucleated cell counts. The protocol was immunoSEQ multiplex PCR, while the TCRdb copy is restricted to in-frame clones and leaves out a portion. The D gene and trimming were derived from the DNA, and the V and J assignments and clone size from that table. The data hold around 200,000 clones, with approximately 83% observed a single time.

The specimen sequenced was peripheral blood. The TCR comes from a human donor with active or convalescent COVID-19. The donor label of this sample is uncertain. The chain recombines TRBV4-3 with TRBJ2-5; D is undetermined. The CDR3 DNA is TGCGCCAGCAGCCAAGATACCAGGTTGGAGACCCAGTACTTC. Translation gives CASSQDTRLETQYF.